This passage covers 7 T cell receptor beta chains from one sample sequenced in a study of blood T cell repertoires in COVID-19. TCRdb's copy holds only in-frame clones and misses some; the assay was immunoSEQ multiplex PCR. This sample has a few hundred thousand clones; over 80% occur once, and the top ten carry approximately 9%. Source material: PBMCs or T cells enriched from blood (not recorded which). These receptors came from a woman under 30 who had recovered from COVID-19.

This chain connects TRBV30 to TRBJ2-1; D may be TRBD1 (5 bases). CDR1 GTSNPN and CDR2 SVGIG come from the germline V gene (reference sequence). The CDR3 length is 12 residues. Trimming stripped 2 bases from V and 7 bases from J, with 9 bases between. DNA for the CDR3: TGTGCCTGGAGTCGGACAAGGAATGAGCAGTTCTTC. This translates into CAWSRTRNEQFF.

V gene TRBV7-9 combines with J gene TRBJ1-1, with D hard to call. This CDR3 has 13 amino acids. The germline V gene encodes CDR1 SEHNR and CDR2 FQNEAQ (reference sequence). The V and J ends lost 6 bases and 0 bases respectively, with 8 bases between them. This CDR3 reads CASRRALNTEAFF. CDR3 sequence (DNA): TGTGCCAGCAGGAGGGCCTTGAACACTGAAGCTTTCTTT. Drawing the rest from reference TRBV7-9 and TRBJ1-1, the complete variable domain is DTGVSQNPRHKITKRGQNVTFRCDPISEHNRLYWYRQTLGQGPEFLTYFQNEAQLEKSRLLSDRFSAERPKGSFSTLEIQRTEQGDSAMYLCASRRALNTEAFFGQGTRLTVV.

The chain joins TRBV3-1 (or the pseudogene TRBV3-2) to TRBJ1-2; 7 nucleotides line up with TRBD1. Losses at the gene ends were 1 base for V and 7 bases for J; bases not matched to a gene: 0. In germline, CDR1 is LGHDT, CDR2 YNNKEL (reference sequence). The CDR3 spans 12 residues. The CDR3 loop is CASSQGQGGYTF. The DNA for the CDR3 is TGTGCCAGCAGCCAAGGACAGGGTGGCTACACCTTC.

V and J are TRBV6-4 and TRBJ1-6; no reliable D call. Trimming cost V 5 bases and J 8 bases, with 13 bases left between them. The germline V gene encodes CDR1 MRHNA and CDR2 SNTAGT. The CDR3 runs to 14 residues. The CDR3 sequence is CASSLEFMDSPLHF. The CDR3 nucleotides read TGTGCCAGCAGTTTAGAATTCATGGATTCACCCCTCCACTTT.

CDR3 amino acids: CASSDSNSNSPLHF. The CDR3 bases are TGTGCCAGCAGTGACTCAAACAGCAATTCACCCCTCCACTTT. The chain links TRBV6-4 to TRBJ1-6, with no clear D. The ends were cut back, 0 bases at V and 7 bases at J, with 7 bases in the middle. The V gene's germline CDR1 is MRHNA and CDR2 SNTAGT. The length of the CDR3 is 14 residues.

The V and J genes are TRBV5-8 and TRBJ1-2, with 9 bases that match TRBD1. V dropped 2 bases and J dropped 5; count of bases not matched to a gene: 4. The CDR3 extends over 14 amino acids. Germline V gene data show CDR1 as SGHTS and CDR2 as YDEGEE. The CDR3 DNA sequence: TGTGCCAGCAGCTTACAGGGGGCTCTTTATGGCTACACCTTC. Protein: CASSLQGALYGYTF.

The chain links TRBV4-2 to TRBJ1-4, with D hard to call. Germline assignment: CDR1 LGHNA and CDR2 YNFKEQ. Trimming took 6 bases from V and 8 from J, leaving 22 bases between them. The CDR3 sequence is 16 residues long. This chain's CDR3 is CASSKSGYSLLEKLFF. The CDR3 DNA reads as TGTGCCAGCAGTAAAAGTGGGTACAGTCTACTGGAAAAACTGTTTTTT.